What follows is one T cell receptor beta chain and its context. These data belong to a study of cytomegalovirus exposure and HLA in healthy donors. Germline V CDR1 and CDR2: LGHNA, YSLEER. CDR3 length equals 14 residues. Between the trimmed V and J ends, which lost 0 bases and 7 bases, there was a span of 10 bases. The study ran its PCR with 60 Vbeta and 13 Jbeta primers. Method: immunoSEQ multiplex PCR; TCRdb's copy keeps in-frame clones and lacks some. The table includes some 130,000 clones, approximately 83% detected once. V and J are TRBV4-3 and TRBJ1-3; D gene ambiguous. The TCR sequence derives from a man aged 35 to 55 in good health and CMV-seronegative. The sample comprised PBMCs. CDR3 sequence reads: CASSQDYGVNTIYF. CDR3 DNA sequence: TGCGCCAGCAGCCAAGATTACGGGGTGAACACCATATATTTT.